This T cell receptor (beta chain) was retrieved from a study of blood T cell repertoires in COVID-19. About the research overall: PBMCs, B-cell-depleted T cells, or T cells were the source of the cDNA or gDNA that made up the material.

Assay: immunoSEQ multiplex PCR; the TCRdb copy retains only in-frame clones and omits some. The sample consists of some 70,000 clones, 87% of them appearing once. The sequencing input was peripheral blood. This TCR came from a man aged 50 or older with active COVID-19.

CDR3 sequence: CASWDRVSEKLFF. CDR3 sequence (DNA): TGTGCCAGTTGGGACAGGGTATCCGAAAAACTGTTTTTT. This chain links TRBV19 with TRBJ1-4, with 9 bases matching TRBD1. After removal of 8 bases from V and 8 bases from J, the junction contained 6 bases not matched to a gene. The CDR3 runs to 13 residues. Germline-derived CDR1 and CDR2 are LNHDA and SQIVND (reference sequence).